This T cell receptor beta chain is from a study of blood T cell repertoires in COVID-19. Study as a whole: Donors in the United States, Italy and Spain gave samples during acute or convalescent COVID-19.

Generated by immunoSEQ multiplex PCR, the TCRdb table keeps only in-frame clones and is missing some. The sample consists of some 41,000 clones, 86% of them appearing once. The germline V gene encodes CDR1 MGHRA and CDR2 YSYEKL. The CDR3 runs to 16 residues. The J segment lost 3 bases and the V segment lost 4 bases, leaving 8 bases of the junction unmatched. The chain links TRBV4-1 to TRBJ2-3, with 9 nucleotides matching TRBD2. Sequenced: peripheral blood. The TCR comes from a human donor in a cohort sampled during active COVID-19. The chain's CDR3 is CASSLLASGVTDTQYF. The CDR3 nucleotides are TGCGCCAGCAGCCTACTCGCTAGCGGGGTGACAGATACGCAGTATTTT.